The present T cell receptor beta chain was sequenced within a study of OX40 agonist ivuxolimab in advanced cancers. Sequencing used immunoSEQ multiplex PCR; TCRdb keeps in-frame clones, though not all of them. Among 30,000 to 35,000 clones listed, approximately 89% were seen once. CDR3 length: 14 amino acids. The ends were cut back, 1 base at V and 1 base at J, with 8 bases in the middle. The V gene's germline CDR1 is SGDLS and CDR2 YYNGEE. Baseline, cycle 4 day 1, and cycle 7 day 1 were the blood sampling points. The TCR was taken from an adult with an advanced solid tumor such as melanoma, head and neck, liver or kidney cancer. Here the sequenced sample was CD4+ or CD8+ T cells sorted from blood, taken in a trial of the OX40 agonist ivuxolimab. This chain joins TRBV9 and TRBJ1-2, with a possible D match to TRBD1 (5 bases). Here the CDR3 DNA reads TGTGCCAGCAGCGTATTTGACAGTAACTATGGCTACACCTTC. Encoded protein: CASSVFDSNYGYTF.